Shown below are 21 T cell receptor beta chains from a single sample sequenced in a study of early T cells in non-severe SARS-CoV-2 infection. MiXCR, applied by TCRdb to the 5' RACE reads, yields one record per CDR3 protein. The profile covers over 60,000 distinct CDR3 sequences, with around 9.1% appearing a single time and less than 10% taken by the ten largest. The source was whole blood, collected at baseline. These receptors came from an adult who was a healthcare worker with PCR-confirmed SARS-CoV-2 infection or an uninfected control (not recorded which).

The chain joins TRBV18 to TRBJ2-7, with TRBD2 as a possible D gene (6 bases). Trimming cost V 6 bases and J 1 base, with 13 bases left between them. The germline gives CDR1 KGHSH, CDR2 LQKENI. The CDR3 spans 14 residues. This chain's CDR3 is CASSRGGESYEQYF. The CDR3 DNA reads as TGTGCCAGCTCCCGGGGAGGAGAGTCCTACGAGCAGTACTTC.

The V and J genes are TRBV19 and TRBJ2-3, with D unresolved. There are 13 residues in the CDR3. The germline CDR1 and CDR2 sequences are LNHDA and SQIVND (reference sequence). Deletions cut 3 bases from V and 0 bases from J, with 4 bases between. CDR3 sequence (DNA): TGTGCCAGTAGTATGGCTAGCACAGATACGCAGTATTTT. The encoded protein is CASSMASTDTQYF.

The V call is TRBV3-1, the J call TRBJ1-1; tentative D call: TRBD1 (6 bases). V lost 5 bases and J 6 bases, leaving 13 bases between the germline ends. The germline gives CDR1 LGHDT, CDR2 YNNKEL (reference sequence). There are 13 residues in the CDR3. Here the CDR3 reads CASSKQGSPEAFF. Written as DNA, the CDR3 is TGTGCCAGCAGCAAGCAGGGGTCGCCTGAAGCTTTCTTT.

The sample holds a few counts of this clonotype. The V call is TRBV6-5, the J call TRBJ1-6; 8 bases line up with TRBD1. The length of the CDR3 is 18 residues. Germline V gene data show CDR1 as MNHEY and CDR2 as SVGAGI. V shed 5 bases and J 0 bases; nucleotides not matched to a gene: 9. The CDR3 DNA follows: TGTGCCAGCAGTCGACTCAGGACAGGGAGCTCCTATAATTCACCCCTCCACTTT. Encoded protein: CASSRLRTGSSYNSPLHF.

The chain is built from TRBV11-2 and TRBJ1-2; D gene uncertain. V gave up 1 base and J gave up 2 bases, with 11 bases separating them. Germline V gives CDR1 SGHAT, CDR2 FQNNGV. CDR3 length: 15 residues. The CDR3 loop reads CASSLGWGENYGYTF. In nucleotides, the CDR3 is TGTGCCAGCAGCTTAGGATGGGGAGAAAACTATGGCTACACCTTC.

This clonotype occurred a few times. The chain joins TRBV5-1 to TRBJ2-2, with 8 bases lining up with TRBD2. The germline gives CDR1 SGHRS, CDR2 YFSETQ. The CDR3 spans 16 residues. V gave up 3 bases and J gave up 3 bases; unmatched junction bases: 7. The CDR3 is CASSSPGGIDTGELFF. The CDR3 DNA is TGCGCCAGCAGCTCTCCGGGGGGGATCGACACCGGGGAGCTGTTTTTT.

This sequence joins TRBV19 and TRBJ2-4, with 12 bases identical to TRBD1. V shed 6 bases, J shed 8 bases, and the junction held 11 bases outside the gene matches. Germline V lookup: CDR1 LNHDA, CDR2 SQIVND (reference sequence). The CDR3 is 16 residues long. CDR3 amino acids: CASSSSGQGAGDIQYF. As DNA, the CDR3 is TGTGCCAGTAGCTCCTCGGGACAGGGGGCCGGGGACATTCAGTACTTC. The variable domain in full, completed from reference TRBV19 and TRBJ2-4, reads DGGITQSPKYLFRKEGQNVTLSCEQNLNHDAMYWYRQDPGQGLRLIYYSQIVNDFQKGDIAEGYSVSREKKESFPLTVTSAQKNPTAFYLCASSSSGQGAGDIQYFGAGTRLSVL.

This clonotype was seen more than once but under ten times. The chain joins TRBV12-3 or TRBV12-4 to TRBJ2-1, with 7 positions matching TRBD2. The CDR3 is made up of 16 amino acids. The V segment lost 2 bases and the J segment 0 bases; nucleotides outside the gene matches: 4. The CDR3 DNA reads as TGTGCCAGCAGTTTATTGGGGGAGGGCTCCTACAATGAGCAGTTCTTC. Its protein is CASSLLGEGSYNEQFF.

This clonotype was observed a handful of times. This chain joins TRBV28 and TRBJ2-7; D is unresolved. Trimming pared 3 bases from V and 3 bases from J, leaving 9 bases between. CDR3 length: 13 amino acids. The germline gives CDR1 MDHEN, CDR2 SYDVKM. In DNA form, the CDR3 reads TGTGCCAGCAGTTTTCTGAAATTCTACGAGCAGTACTTC. It is translated as CASSFLKFYEQYF.

In this sample, this clonotype turned up many times. The J gene is TRBJ1-6, the V gene TRBV6-1; TRBD1 aligns across 11 bases. The CDR3 length is 15 residues. J gave up 7 bases and V 7 bases, and 6 bases lay outside the gene matches. Germline V gene data show CDR1 as MNHNS and CDR2 as SASEGT. CDR3 residues: CASKRGQGGNSPLHF. Written as DNA, the CDR3 is TGTGCCAGCAAGAGGGGACAGGGGGGAAATTCACCCCTCCACTTT.

This clonotype was observed a few times. The rearrangement uses TRBV5-5 and TRBJ1-1; no firm D call. Germline CDR1 and CDR2: SGHKS and YYEKEE (reference sequence). Trimming removed 6 bases at V and 1 base at J, with 13 bases between. This CDR3 is built from 14 residues. CDR3 coding DNA: TGTGCCAGCACTCTGATGCCTTCGAACACTGAAGCTTTCTTT. It translates to CASTLMPSNTEAFF.

This clonotype is labeled medium-sized. This chain links TRBV16 with TRBJ2-7; possible D gene TRBD1, 6 bases. The CDR3 is 13 amino acids. The germline gives CDR1 KGHSY, CDR2 FQNENV. V was pared by 8 bases and J by 4 bases, with 15 bases between. CDR3 DNA: TGTGCCAGCGGTCAGGGGTTAGAGTACGAGCAGTACTTC. Translation: CASGQGLEYEQYF.

The chain links TRBV12-5 to TRBJ2-3; D call uncertain. V was clipped by 6 bases and J by 10 bases, with 20 bases between them. The CDR3 runs 14 residues. CDR1 LGHNT and CDR2 FRNRAP come from the germline V gene. CDR3 nucleotide sequence: TGTGCTAGTGGCTTCGGTTTACTGGACGACGCGCAGTATTTT. It encodes CASGFGLLDDAQYF.

This clonotype was seen only a few times. The chain couples TRBV7-3 to TRBJ2-2; perhaps TRBD2 as D (5 bases). V was trimmed by 1 base and J by 5 bases, leaving 8 bases between them. Germline CDR1 is SGHTA and CDR2 is FQGTGA. There are 14 residues in the CDR3. The CDR3 bases are TGTGCCAGCAGCTTAAGGGGAGAGACCGGGGAGCTGTTTTTT. It codes for CASSLRGETGELFF.

This clonotype was picked up a small number of times. The chain carries TRBV7-9 and TRBJ1-2; no definite D call. Germline CDR1 is SEHNR and CDR2 is FQNEAQ (reference sequence). Trimming took 5 bases from V and 3 from J, leaving 4 bases between them. The CDR3 spans 11 residues. The CDR3 spells CASSIDYGYTF. The DNA of the CDR3 is TGTGCCAGCAGCATAGACTATGGCTACACCTTC.

The chain combines TRBV6-5 with TRBJ1-2, with D tentatively TRBD1 (6 bases). CDR1 is MNHEY, CDR2 SVGAGI, per germline. Deletions cut 10 bases from V and 2 bases from J, with 17 bases between. The CDR3 is 14 amino acids. Here the CDR3 reads CATGGGRVNYGYTF. CDR3 sequence (DNA): TGTGCCACCGGGGGGGGCAGGGTAAACTATGGCTACACCTTC.

This clonotype has more than one count but fewer than ten. CDR3: CASSYSIWDSLTDTQYF. The CDR3 nucleotides read TGTGCCAGCAGTTACTCAATCTGGGACTCTCTCACAGATACGCAGTATTTT. The genes are TRBV6-6 and TRBJ2-3; possibly TRBD2 for D (6 bases). The CDR3 runs to 17 residues. Looked up from germline, CDR1 is MNHNY and CDR2 is SVGAGI (reference sequence). The V and J ends lost 0 bases and 2 bases respectively, with 15 bases between them.

This chain joins TRBV29-1 and TRBJ2-1; D not certain. Deletions cut 8 bases from V and 5 bases from J, with 13 bases between. CDR1 is SQVTM and CDR2 is ANQGSEA in the germline V gene. This CDR3 comprises 12 residues. The CDR3 spells CSPVNDNNEQFF. CDR3 DNA sequence: TGCAGCCCGGTGAACGACAACAATGAGCAGTTCTTC.

This clonotype came up a few times. The genes are TRBV20-1 and TRBJ2-1; the match to TRBD1 covers 7 bases. The junction had 3 bases not matched to a gene; V was cut back by 3 bases and J by 4 bases. Germline V gene sequence: CDR1 DFQATT, CDR2 SNEGSKA (reference sequence). The length of the CDR3 is 13 residues. The CDR3 nucleotides are TGCAGTGCTAGGGAGACAGGGTACAATGAGCAGTTCTTC. This gives the protein CSARETGYNEQFF.

The chain uses TRBV19 and TRBJ1-1; D not resolved. This CDR3 is built from 15 residues. The germline gives CDR1 LNHDA, CDR2 SQIVND (reference sequence). V was clipped by 7 bases and J by 0 bases, with 15 bases between them. CDR3 region: CASKLSHSMNTEAFF. The CDR3 bases are TGTGCCAGTAAACTATCGCACTCCATGAACACTGAAGCTTTCTTT.

The chain combines TRBV7-3 with TRBJ2-3; 11 positions agree with TRBD1. This CDR3 region has 16 residues. The germline gives CDR1 SGHTA, CDR2 FQGTGA. After removal of 1 base from V and 5 bases from J, the junction contained 5 bases not matched to a gene. The CDR3 region is CASSLKIGTGGDTQYF. The CDR3 coding sequence is TGTGCCAGCAGCTTAAAGATCGGGACAGGGGGAGATACGCAGTATTTT.